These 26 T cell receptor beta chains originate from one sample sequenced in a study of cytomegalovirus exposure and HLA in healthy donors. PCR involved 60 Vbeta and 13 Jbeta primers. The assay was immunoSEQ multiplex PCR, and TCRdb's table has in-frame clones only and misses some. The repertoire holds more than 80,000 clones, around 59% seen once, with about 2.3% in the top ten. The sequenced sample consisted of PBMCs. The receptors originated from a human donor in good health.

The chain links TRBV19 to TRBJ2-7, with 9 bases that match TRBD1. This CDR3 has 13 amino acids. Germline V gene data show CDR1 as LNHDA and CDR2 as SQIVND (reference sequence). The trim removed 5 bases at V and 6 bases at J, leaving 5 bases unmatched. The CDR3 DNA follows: TGTGCCAGTAGTTCACAGGGGGCATTCGAGCAGTACTTC. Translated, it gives CASSSQGAFEQYF.

The DNA of the CDR3 is TGCGCCAGCAGCCTCTCCACTATGAACACTGAAGCTTTCTTT. Encoded protein: CASSLSTMNTEAFF. The rearrangement links TRBV4-3 to TRBJ1-1, with D unresolved. The germline V gene has CDR1 LGHNA and CDR2 YSLEER. The CDR3 runs 14 residues. Trimming removed 4 bases from V and 0 bases from J, with 9 bases in between.

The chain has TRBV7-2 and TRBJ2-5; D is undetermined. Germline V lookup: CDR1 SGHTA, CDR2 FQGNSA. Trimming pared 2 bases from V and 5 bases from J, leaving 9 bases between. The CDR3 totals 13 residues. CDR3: CASSLNYPETQYF. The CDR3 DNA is TGTGCCAGCAGCTTAAACTATCCGGAGACCCAGTACTTC.

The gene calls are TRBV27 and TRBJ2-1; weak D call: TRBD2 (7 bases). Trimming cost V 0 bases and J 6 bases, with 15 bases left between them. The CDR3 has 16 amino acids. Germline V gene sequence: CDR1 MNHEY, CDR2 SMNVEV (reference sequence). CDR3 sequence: CASSLSTGGHSNEQFF. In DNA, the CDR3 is TGTGCCAGCAGTTTATCTACCGGGGGGCACAGCAATGAGCAGTTCTTC.

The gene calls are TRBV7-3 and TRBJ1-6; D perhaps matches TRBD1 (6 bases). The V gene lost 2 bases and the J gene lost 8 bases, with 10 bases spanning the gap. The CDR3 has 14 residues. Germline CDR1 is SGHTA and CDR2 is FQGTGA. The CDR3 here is CASSLGPGDSPLHF. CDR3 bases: TGTGCCAGCAGCTTAGGGCCAGGGGATTCACCCCTCCACTTT. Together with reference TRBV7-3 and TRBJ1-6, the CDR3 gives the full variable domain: GAGVSQTPSNKVTEKGKYVELRCDPISGHTALYWYRQSLGQGPEFLIYFQGTGAADDSGLPNDRFFAVRPEGSVSTLKIQRTERGDSAVYLCASSLGPGDSPLHFGNGTRLTVT.

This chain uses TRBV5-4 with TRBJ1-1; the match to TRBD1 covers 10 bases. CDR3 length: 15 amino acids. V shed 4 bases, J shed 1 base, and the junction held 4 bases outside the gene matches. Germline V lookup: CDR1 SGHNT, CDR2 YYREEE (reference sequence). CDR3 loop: CASSLRDRGNTEAFF. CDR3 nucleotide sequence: TGTGCCAGCAGCCTCCGGGACAGGGGGAACACTGAAGCTTTCTTT. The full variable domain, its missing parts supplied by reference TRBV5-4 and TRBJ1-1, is ETGVTQSPTHLIKTRGQQVTLRCSSQSGHNTVSWYQQALGQGPQFIFQYYREEENGRGNFPPRFSGLQFPNYSSELNVNALELDDSALYLCASSLRDRGNTEAFFGQGTRLTVV.

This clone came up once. DNA of the CDR3: TGCGCCAGCAACCAGGGGGCGAGCACTGAAGCTTTCTTT. It specifies CASNQGASTEAFF. The gene calls are TRBV5-1 and TRBJ1-1, with 8 bases aligning to TRBD1. CDR1 SGHRS and CDR2 YFSETQ come from the germline V gene. V was clipped by 6 bases and J by 4 bases; unmatched bases: 5. This CDR3 has 13 amino acids.

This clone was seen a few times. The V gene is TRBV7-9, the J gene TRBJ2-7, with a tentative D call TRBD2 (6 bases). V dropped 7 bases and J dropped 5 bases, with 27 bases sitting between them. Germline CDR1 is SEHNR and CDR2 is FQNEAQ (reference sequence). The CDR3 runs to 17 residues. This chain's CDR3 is CASTPLPGEKGRHEQYF. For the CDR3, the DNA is TGTGCCAGCACCCCCCTGCCTGGGGAAAAGGGGAGGCACGAGCAGTACTTC.

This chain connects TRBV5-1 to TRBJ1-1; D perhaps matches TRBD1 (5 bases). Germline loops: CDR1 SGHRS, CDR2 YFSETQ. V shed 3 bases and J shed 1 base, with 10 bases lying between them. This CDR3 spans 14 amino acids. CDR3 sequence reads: CASSSGHSNTEAFF. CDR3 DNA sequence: TGCGCCAGCAGCTCCGGACACTCGAACACTGAAGCTTTCTTT.

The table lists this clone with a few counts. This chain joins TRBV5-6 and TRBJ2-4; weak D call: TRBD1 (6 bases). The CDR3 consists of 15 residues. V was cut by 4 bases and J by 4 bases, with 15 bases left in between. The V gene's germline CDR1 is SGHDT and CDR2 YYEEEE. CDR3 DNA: TGTGCCAGCAGCCTGTGGACAGCAGTAAAAAACATTCAGTACTTC. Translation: CASSLWTAVKNIQYF.

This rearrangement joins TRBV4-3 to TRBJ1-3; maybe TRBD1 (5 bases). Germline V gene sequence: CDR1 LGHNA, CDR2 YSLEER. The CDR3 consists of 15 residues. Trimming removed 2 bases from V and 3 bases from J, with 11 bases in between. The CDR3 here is CASSQLDSSGNTIYF. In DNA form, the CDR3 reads TGCGCCAGCAGCCAACTCGACAGCAGTGGAAACACCATATATTTT.

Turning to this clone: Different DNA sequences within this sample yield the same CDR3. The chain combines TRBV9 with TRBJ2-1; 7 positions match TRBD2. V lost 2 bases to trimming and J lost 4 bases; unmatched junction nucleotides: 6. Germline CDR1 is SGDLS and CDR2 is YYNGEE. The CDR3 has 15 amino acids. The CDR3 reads CASSVGGGGYNEQFF. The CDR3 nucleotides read TGTGCCAGCAGCGTTGGCGGGGGAGGGTACAATGAGCAGTTCTTC.

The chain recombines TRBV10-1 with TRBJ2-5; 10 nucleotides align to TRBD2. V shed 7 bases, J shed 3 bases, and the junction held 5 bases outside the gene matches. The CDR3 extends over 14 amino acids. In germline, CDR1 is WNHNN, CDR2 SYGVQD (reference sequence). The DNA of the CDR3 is TGCGCCAGCACCTACGGACTAGCGGAAGAGACCCAGTACTTC. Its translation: CASTYGLAEETQYF.

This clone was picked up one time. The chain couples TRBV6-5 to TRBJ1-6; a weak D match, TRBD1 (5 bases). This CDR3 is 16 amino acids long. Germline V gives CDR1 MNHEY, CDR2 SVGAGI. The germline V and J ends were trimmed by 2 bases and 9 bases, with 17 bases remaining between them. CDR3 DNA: TGTGCCAGCAGTTACAGGGCCCCGGGGGAGCCTTCACCCCTCCACTTT. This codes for CASSYRAPGEPSPLHF.

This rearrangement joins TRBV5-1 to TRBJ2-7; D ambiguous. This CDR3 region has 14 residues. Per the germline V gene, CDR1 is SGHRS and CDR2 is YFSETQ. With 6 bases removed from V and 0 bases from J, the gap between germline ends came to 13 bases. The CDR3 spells CASTKESSSYEQYF. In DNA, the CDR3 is TGCGCCAGCACGAAAGAGTCGAGCTCCTACGAGCAGTACTTC.

The CDR3 sequence: CASSPVTGGSMNTEAFF. DNA for the CDR3: TGCGCCAGCAGTCCCGTGACAGGGGGTAGCATGAACACTGAAGCTTTCTTT. V usage is TRBV4-3 and J usage is TRBJ1-1, with 9 bases matching TRBD1. The CDR3 contains 17 residues. With 6 bases clipped from V and 0 bases from J, the junction kept 11 bases outside the gene matches. In germline, CDR1 is LGHNA, CDR2 YSLEER.

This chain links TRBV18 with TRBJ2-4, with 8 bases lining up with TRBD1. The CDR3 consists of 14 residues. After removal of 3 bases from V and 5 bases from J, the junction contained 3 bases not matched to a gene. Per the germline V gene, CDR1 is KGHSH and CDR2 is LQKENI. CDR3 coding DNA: TGTGCCAGCTCACCTTGGACAGGGCAAAACATTCAGTACTTC. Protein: CASSPWTGQNIQYF.

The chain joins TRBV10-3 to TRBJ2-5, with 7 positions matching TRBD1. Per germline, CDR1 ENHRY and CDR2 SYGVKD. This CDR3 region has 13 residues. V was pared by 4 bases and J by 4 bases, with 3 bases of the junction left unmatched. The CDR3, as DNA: TGTGCCATCAGTGTTAAGGGGGCAGAGACCCAGTACTTC. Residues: CAISVKGAETQYF.

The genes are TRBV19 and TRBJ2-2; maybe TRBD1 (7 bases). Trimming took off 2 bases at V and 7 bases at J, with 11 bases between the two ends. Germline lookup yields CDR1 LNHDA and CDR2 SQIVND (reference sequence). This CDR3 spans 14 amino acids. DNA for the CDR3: TGTGCCAGTAGTATAAGACAGGGAGGCGGGGAGCTGTTTTTT. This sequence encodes CASSIRQGGGELFF.

This chain's CDR3 is CASSLPGQGAWETQYF. CDR3 nucleotide sequence: TGTGCCAGCAGCTTACCCGGGCAGGGGGCGTGGGAGACCCAGTACTTC. This chain joins TRBV7-2 and TRBJ2-5; 8 bases fit TRBD1. The CDR3 loop spans 16 amino acids. Germline trimming cut 2 bases from V and 5 bases from J; bases unmatched to any gene: 10. Germline V CDR1 and CDR2: SGHTA, FQGNSA.

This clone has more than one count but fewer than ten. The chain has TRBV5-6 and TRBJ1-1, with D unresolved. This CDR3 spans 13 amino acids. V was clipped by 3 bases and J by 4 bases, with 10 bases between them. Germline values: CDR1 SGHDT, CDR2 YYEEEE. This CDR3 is CASSWSRITEAFF. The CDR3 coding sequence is TGTGCCAGCAGCTGGAGCCGAATCACTGAAGCTTTCTTT.

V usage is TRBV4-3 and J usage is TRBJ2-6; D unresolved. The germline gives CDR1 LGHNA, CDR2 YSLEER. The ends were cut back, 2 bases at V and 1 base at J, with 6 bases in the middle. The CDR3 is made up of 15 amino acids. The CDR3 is CASSQFLSGANVLTF. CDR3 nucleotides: TGCGCCAGCAGCCAATTCCTGTCTGGGGCCAACGTCCTGACTTTC.

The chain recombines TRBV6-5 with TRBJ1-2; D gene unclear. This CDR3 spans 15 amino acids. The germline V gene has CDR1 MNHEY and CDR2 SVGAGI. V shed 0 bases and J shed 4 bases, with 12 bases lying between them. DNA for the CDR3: TGTGCCAGCAGTTACTCCAGGTCTTCCCTCTATGGCTACACCTTC. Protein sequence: CASSYSRSSLYGYTF.

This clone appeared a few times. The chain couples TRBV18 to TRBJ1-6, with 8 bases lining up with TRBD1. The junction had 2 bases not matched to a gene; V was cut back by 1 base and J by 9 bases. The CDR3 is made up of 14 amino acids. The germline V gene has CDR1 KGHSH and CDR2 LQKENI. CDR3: CASSPRQGTSPLHF. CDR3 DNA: TGTGCCAGCTCACCACGACAGGGGACTTCACCCCTCCACTTT.

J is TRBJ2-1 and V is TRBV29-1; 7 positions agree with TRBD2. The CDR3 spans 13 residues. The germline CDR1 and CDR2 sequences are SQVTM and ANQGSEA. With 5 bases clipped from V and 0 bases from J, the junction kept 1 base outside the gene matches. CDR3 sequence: CSVRTSSYNEQFF. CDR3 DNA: TGCAGCGTTAGGACTAGCTCCTACAATGAGCAGTTCTTC.

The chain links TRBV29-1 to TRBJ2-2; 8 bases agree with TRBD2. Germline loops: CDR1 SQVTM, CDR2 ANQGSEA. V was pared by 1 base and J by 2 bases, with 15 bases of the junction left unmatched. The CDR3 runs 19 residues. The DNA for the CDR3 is TGCAGCGTTGAAGTACAGGGATACGCGGGGGGTCCTAACACCGGGGAGCTGTTTTTT. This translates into CSVEVQGYAGGPNTGELFF.